The present T cell receptor beta chain was sequenced within a study of T and B cells in COVID-19 patients. The study, taken as a whole, reports: Sorted SARS-CoV-2-responsive or tetramer+ T cells and CD4+, regulatory and CD8+ subsets were not yet sequenced. In COVID-19 patients, T cell receptor beta variable and joining gene use was reportedly strongly skewed.

Each TRB amplification used roughly 230-550 ng of genomic DNA from blood. In its sample, this clonotype ranks as medium-sized. What it binds is not known. BIOMED2 TRB-A/B primer pools were used in multiplex TRB PCR. MiXCR, applied by TCRdb to the multiplex PCR reads, yields one record per CDR3 protein. Here the sample spans roughly 2,200 distinct CDR3 sequences, approximately 27% being singletons. With 5 bases removed from V and 5 bases from J, the gap between germline ends came to 15 bases. The CDR3 contains 14 residues. The V gene's germline CDR1 is KGHSH and CDR2 LQKENI. The sample consisted of blood. The source of this sequence is a human donor with active COVID-19. This chain links TRBV18 with TRBJ2-5; the D gene is possibly TRBD2 (6 bases). CDR3 in DNA: TGTGCCAGCTCATCGACTAGTAGTCTGGAGACCCAGTACTTC. Translated, it gives CASSSTSSLETQYF. The full variable domain, its missing parts supplied by reference TRBV18 and TRBJ2-5, is NAGVMQNPRHLVRRRGQEARLRCSPMKGHSHVYWYRQLPEEGLKFMVYLQKENIIDESGMPKERFSAEFPKEGPSILRIQQVVRGDSAAYFCASSSTSSLETQYFGPGTRLLVL.